The 29 T cell receptor beta chains given below trace back to one sample, sequenced in a study of blood T cell repertoires in COVID-19. TCRdb's table, derived via immunoSEQ multiplex PCR, lists solely in-frame clones and lacks some. The sample shows tens of thousands of clones, roughly 87% of them seen only once. The material sequenced was peripheral blood. The receptor source for this set is a man aged 45-60 years with active COVID-19.

This clone was counted a few times. The chain has TRBV7-9 and TRBJ2-3; unclear D gene. V lost 5 bases and J lost 0, with 12 bases in between. Germline V gene lookup returns CDR1 SEHNR and CDR2 FQNEAQ (reference sequence). The CDR3 is 15 amino acids. CDR3 DNA sequence: TGTGCCAGCAGCACAAGAAGGAGAAGCACAGATACGCAGTATTTT. It yields the protein CASSTRRRSTDTQYF.

The rearrangement links TRBV7-2 to TRBJ1-6; 11 bases fit TRBD1. V was clipped by 2 bases and J by 0 bases; unmatched bases: 3. The germline gives CDR1 SGHTA, CDR2 FQGNSA. This CDR3 comprises 18 residues. The chain's CDR3 is CASSLWTGGRSYNSPLHF. CDR3 DNA sequence: TGTGCCAGCAGCTTATGGACAGGGGGCCGCTCCTATAATTCACCCCTCCACTTT. Filled out from reference TRBV7-2 and TRBJ1-6, the complete variable domain reads GAGVSQSPSNKVTEKGKDVELRCDPISGHTALYWYRQSLGQGLEFLIYFQGNSAPDKSGLPSDRFSAERTGGSVSTLTIQRTQQEDSAVYLCASSLWTGGRSYNSPLHFGNGTRLTVT.

The J gene is TRBJ2-1, the V gene TRBV20-1, with 7 positions matching TRBD2. Trimming cost V 3 bases and J 10 bases; bases outside gene matches: 12. The CDR3 runs to 14 residues. Germline CDR1 reads DFQATT; CDR2 reads SNEGSKA (reference sequence). As DNA, the CDR3 is TGCAGTGCTAGTGGCGGGGGTCTCCTGGGGGAGCAGTTCTTC. Translating gives CSASGGGLLGEQFF.

The rearrangement joins TRBV20-1 to TRBJ2-1; 8 nucleotides line up with TRBD2. The CDR3 extends over 12 amino acids. Germline V gives CDR1 DFQATT, CDR2 SNEGSKA (reference sequence). V was pared by 3 bases and J by 10 bases, with 5 bases of the junction left unmatched. The CDR3 bases are TGCAGTGCTAGTGCGGGAGGACGGGAGCAGTTCTTC. Its protein is CSASAGGREQFF.

The CDR3 nucleotides read TGTGCCAGCAAGTGGGACAGGGGTCCAGATACGCAGTATTTT. Translating it yields CASKWDRGPDTQYF. The V and J genes are TRBV2 and TRBJ2-3; TRBD1 matches 10 bases. Looked up from germline, CDR1 is SNHLY and CDR2 is FYNNEI. Losses at the gene ends were 7 bases for V and 4 bases for J; bases not matched to a gene: 5. This CDR3 has 14 residues. Using reference TRBV2 and TRBJ2-3 for the parts outside the CDR3, the full variable domain is EPEVTQTPSHQVTQMGQEVILRCVPISNHLYFYWYRQILGQKVEFLVSFYNNEISEKSEIFDDQFSVERPDGSNFTLKIRSTKLEDSAMYFCASKWDRGPDTQYFGPGTRLTVL.

V and J are TRBV21-1 and TRBJ2-1; TRBD1, as called in the table, went unchecked against the DNA. TRBV21-1 represents a pseudogene. The CDR3 is 15 residues long. The CDR3 loop is CASSKYRDRYNEQFF. DNA for the CDR3: TGTGCCAGCAGCAAATACAGGGATCGGTACAATGAGCAGTTCTTC.

This chain connects TRBV5-1 to TRBJ1-2, with 8 bases matching TRBD1. This CDR3 is built from 16 residues. The J segment lost 4 bases and the V segment lost 0 bases, leaving 8 bases of the junction unmatched. In germline, CDR1 is SGHRS, CDR2 YFSETQ. The CDR3 protein is CASSLGQGLEPYGYTF. The CDR3 DNA reads TGCGCCAGCAGCTTGGGACAGGGGTTAGAACCCTATGGCTACACCTTC.

The chain combines TRBV19 with TRBJ2-3; 8 bases are a match to TRBD1. The germline gives CDR1 LNHDA, CDR2 SQIVND (reference sequence). The CDR3 length is 15 residues. Trimming cost V 2 bases and J 4 bases; bases outside gene matches: 5. The CDR3 region is CASSIQGAGADTQYF. CDR3 in DNA: TGTGCCAGTAGTATACAGGGGGCGGGCGCAGATACGCAGTATTTT.

The genes are TRBV18 and TRBJ2-1, with D possibly matching TRBD2 (6 bases). Per germline, CDR1 KGHSH and CDR2 LQKENI. The CDR3 covers 16 residues. Between the trimmed V and J ends, which lost 1 base and 6 bases, there was a span of 16 bases. The CDR3 region is CASSPLRGTDFNEQFF. CDR3 nucleotides: TGTGCCAGCTCACCACTCCGCGGGACTGATTTCAATGAGCAGTTCTTC.

The chain joins TRBV5-4 to TRBJ2-5, with a tentative D call TRBD2 (5 bases). The CDR3 runs to 14 residues. V lost 2 bases, J lost 5 bases, and 13 bases lay in between. Germline-derived CDR1 and CDR2 are SGHNT and YYREEE (reference sequence). In nucleotides, the CDR3 is TGTGCCAGCAGCTTCCCGCCGGGAACGGAGACCCAGTACTTC. It is translated as CASSFPPGTETQYF.

This chain joins TRBV5-1 and TRBJ2-1; D not certain. Trimming pared 5 bases from V and 3 bases from J, leaving 12 bases between. The CDR3 consists of 14 residues. Germline V lookup: CDR1 SGHRS, CDR2 YFSETQ. CDR3 nucleotide sequence: TGCGCCAGCAGTCCAAGTCGACTCTACAATGAGCAGTTCTTC. The encoded protein is CASSPSRLYNEQFF. The full variable domain, completed using reference TRBV5-1 and TRBJ2-1, is KAGVTQTPRYLIKTRGQQVTLSCSPISGHRSVSWYQQTPGQGLQFLFEYFSETQRNKGNFPGRFSGRQFSNSRSEMNVSTLELGDSALYLCASSPSRLYNEQFFGPGTRLTVL.

The V gene is TRBV6-1, the J gene TRBJ2-7; TRBD2 matches at 7 bases. V lost 3 bases and J lost 0; bases outside the gene matches: 8. The CDR3 runs 16 residues. Germline V gives CDR1 MNHNS, CDR2 SASEGT. The CDR3 region has the DNA TGTGCCAGCAGTGATGGACTAGTCGCTAGCTCCTACGAGCAGTACGTC. This translates into CASSDGLVASSYEQYV.

This chain uses TRBV2 with TRBJ2-4, with 9 bases lining up with TRBD1. Trimming removed 3 bases from V and 12 bases from J; junction bases left unmatched: 9. In germline, CDR1 is SNHLY, CDR2 FYNNEI. The CDR3 is 14 amino acids. CDR3 DNA sequence: TGTGCCAGCAGTGATTGGGACAGGGATACGGATCAGTACTTC. Protein product: CASSDWDRDTDQYF.

The chain links TRBV6-4 to TRBJ2-1; tentatively, D is TRBD2 (7 bases). V was clipped by 3 bases and J by 9 bases, with 15 bases between them. From germline, CDR1 is MRHNA and CDR2 SNTAGT. The CDR3 has 14 amino acids. The CDR3 coding sequence is TGTGCCAGCAGTGAGGGAGGGGCCAGGGGTGAGCAGTTCTTC. This sequence encodes CASSEGGARGEQFF.

This rearrangement joins TRBV19 to TRBJ1-2; 7 bases are shared with TRBD1. The length of the CDR3 is 14 residues. Looked up from germline, CDR1 is LNHDA and CDR2 is SQIVND (reference sequence). With 6 bases clipped from V and 4 bases from J, the junction kept 8 bases outside the gene matches. As DNA, the CDR3 is TGTGCCAGTAGGCAACAGGGGAGTAGCTATGGCTACACCTTC. This encodes CASRQQGSSYGYTF.

The chain recombines TRBV7-2 with TRBJ1-1; TRBD1 agrees at 8 bases. The germline V gene encodes CDR1 SGHTA and CDR2 FQGNSA. After removal of 4 bases from V and 5 bases from J, the junction contained 9 bases not matched to a gene. The length of the CDR3 is 15 residues. The chain's CDR3 is CASSSGTGWGTEAFF. CDR3 nucleotide sequence: TGTGCCAGCAGCTCGGGGACAGGATGGGGGACTGAAGCTTTCTTT. Filled out from reference TRBV7-2 and TRBJ1-1, the complete variable domain reads GAGVSQSPSNKVTEKGKDVELRCDPISGHTALYWYRQSLGQGLEFLIYFQGNSAPDKSGLPSDRFSAERTGGSVSTLTIQRTQQEDSAVYLCASSSGTGWGTEAFFGQGTRLTVV.

This clone was recorded only once. This sequence joins TRBV6-1 and TRBJ2-1, with D perhaps TRBD1 (6 bases). This CDR3 is built from 15 residues. Germline lookup yields CDR1 MNHNS and CDR2 SASEGT. V lost 2 bases and J 6 bases, leaving 14 bases between the germline ends. Here the CDR3 reads CASSEQRGGGNEQFF. The DNA of the CDR3 is TGTGCCAGCAGTGAACAAAGAGGGGGTGGCAATGAGCAGTTCTTC.

V usage is TRBV5-6 and J usage is TRBJ1-6; 7 nucleotides align to TRBD1. The ends lost 5 bases at V and 5 bases at J; junction bases unmatched: 4. The CDR3 extends over 14 amino acids. Germline lookup yields CDR1 SGHDT and CDR2 YYEEEE. The CDR3 region has the DNA TGTGCCAGCAGGTGGACAGGCGATAATTCACCCCTCCACTTT. Translation: CASRWTGDNSPLHF.

The CDR3 region is CASSVESTGDYGYTF. CDR3 sequence (DNA): TGTGCCAGCAGCGTAGAATCAACAGGGGACTATGGCTACACCTTC. The genes are TRBV9 and TRBJ1-2; 7 nucleotides align to TRBD1. After removal of 0 bases from V and 3 bases from J, the junction contained 5 bases not matched to a gene. The CDR3 consists of 15 residues. Germline values: CDR1 SGDLS, CDR2 YYNGEE.

V gene TRBV29-1 combines with J gene TRBJ2-2; D is unclear. This CDR3 spans 14 amino acids. Germline CDR1 and CDR2: SQVTM and ANQGSEA. The V end was cut by 1 base, the J end by 1 base, with 7 bases between. CDR3 amino acids: CSVEGRLNTGELFF. The DNA for the CDR3 is TGCAGCGTTGAAGGCAGGCTGAACACCGGGGAGCTGTTTTTT.

V gene TRBV5-6 combines with J gene TRBJ2-7; 12 nucleotides match TRBD2. V trimming: 0 bases; J trimming: 6 bases; junction bases outside the gene matches: 16. The CDR3 loop spans 19 amino acids. Looked up from germline, CDR1 is SGHDT and CDR2 is YYEEEE. The CDR3 DNA reads TGTGCCAGCAGCTTGGTTACCAGTAATCGACTAGCGGGGGAGGTCGAGCAGTACTTC. Translation gives CASSLVTSNRLAGEVEQYF.

This clone was recorded once. The chain recombines TRBV5-1 with TRBJ2-7; TRBD2 matches at 8 bases. V dropped 5 bases and J dropped 0; count of bases not matched to a gene: 4. Per the germline V gene, CDR1 is SGHRS and CDR2 is YFSETQ. The CDR3 has 14 amino acids. The CDR3 region is CASRSSGSSYEQYV. In DNA form, the CDR3 reads TGCGCCAGCAGGTCGAGCGGGAGCTCCTACGAGCAGTACGTC.

The J gene is TRBJ2-2, the V gene TRBV15; 10 nucleotides align to TRBD1. The CDR3 sequence is 22 residues long. The V gene's germline CDR1 is LNHNV and CDR2 YYDKDF (reference sequence). V trimming: 0 bases; J trimming: 5 bases; junction bases outside the gene matches: 21. Here the CDR3 reads CATSRDREGGTGEPKGTGELFF. The CDR3 DNA reads as TGTGCCACCAGCAGAGATCGAGAGGGCGGGACAGGGGAACCCAAGGGGACCGGGGAGCTGTTTTTT. Together with reference TRBV15 and TRBJ2-2, the CDR3 gives the full variable domain: DAMVIQNPRYQVTQFGKPVTLSCSQTLNHNVMYWYQQKSSQAPKLLFHYYDKDFNNEADTPDNFQSRRPNTSFCFLDIRSPGLGDTAMYLCATSRDREGGTGEPKGTGELFFGEGSRLTVL.

The chain recombines TRBV4-1 with TRBJ2-2; a possible D gene is TRBD1 (5 bases). Trimming took off 1 base at V and 4 bases at J, with 7 bases between the two ends. The CDR3 consists of 14 residues. CDR1 MGHRA and CDR2 YSYEKL come from the germline V gene. CDR3 amino acids: CASSQVQATGELFF. The CDR3 nucleotides are TGCGCCAGCAGCCAAGTACAGGCCACCGGGGAGCTGTTTTTT.

This chain connects TRBV10-2 to TRBJ2-7; 8 nucleotides align to TRBD2. This CDR3 spans 14 amino acids. CDR1 and CDR2 (germline): WSHSY, SAAADI. The ends lost 8 bases at V and 4 bases at J; junction bases unmatched: 10. The CDR3 coding sequence is TGCGCCAGCGGTACTAGCGGAGGATTTTACGAGCAGTACGTC. Translated: CASGTSGGFYEQYV.

The CDR3 reads CASSYTGYGIQYF. For the CDR3, the DNA is TGTGCCAGCAGTTACACGGGGTACGGGATTCAGTACTTC. The V and J genes are TRBV6-6 and TRBJ2-4; maybe TRBD2 (5 bases). V was trimmed by 2 bases and J by 10 bases, leaving 12 bases between them. This CDR3 spans 13 amino acids. The germline V gene has CDR1 MNHNY and CDR2 SVGAGI (reference sequence).

V gene TRBV14 combines with J gene TRBJ2-3; 11 nucleotides line up with TRBD1. V trimming: 0 bases; J trimming: 5 bases; junction bases outside the gene matches: 4. The germline gives CDR1 SGHDN, CDR2 FVKESK. The CDR3 is 16 residues long. Here the CDR3 reads CASSQEDRGHRDTQYF. The DNA for the CDR3 is TGTGCCAGCAGCCAAGAGGACAGGGGGCATAGAGATACGCAGTATTTT.

The chain is built from TRBV19 and TRBJ1-4, with no clear D. The germline gives CDR1 LNHDA, CDR2 SQIVND (reference sequence). V was shortened by 7 bases and J by 0 bases, with 12 bases between the two germline ends. This CDR3 is built from 15 residues. The CDR3 reads CASTRGKATNEKLFF. The CDR3 DNA is TGTGCCAGTACGAGAGGAAAAGCAACTAATGAAAAACTGTTTTTT.

The chain uses TRBV7-6 and TRBJ2-5; 7 positions match TRBD1. There are 13 residues in the CDR3. Unmatched junction bases numbered 6, after V lost 5 bases and J lost 6 bases. Germline CDR1 reads SGHVS; CDR2 reads FNYEAQ. The CDR3 DNA sequence: TGTGCCAGCAGCGCTAACAGGGGACAGACCCAGTACTTC. This encodes CASSANRGQTQYF.